This T cell receptor (beta chain) was captured by sequencing in a study of blood T cell repertoires in COVID-19. Study-wide context: Samples taken during acute and convalescent COVID-19 were collected in the United States, Italy and Spain. Sample material is recorded as cDNA or gDNA derived from T cells, B-cell-depleted T cells, or PBMCs.

Per the original data handling: Nucleated cell number was recorded as an estimate derived from reference gene primer amplification. Profiling relied on immunoSEQ multiplex PCR, and the TCRdb table lists in-frame clones only, not all of them. V, J and clone size derive from that table, while D and trimming were established from the DNA sequence. This table has hundreds of thousands of clones, around 90% appearing once. In the case of this clone: A single base separates this from a much larger clone, so it may be a read error.

Germline assignment: CDR1 SGHRS and CDR2 YFSETQ. This CDR3 region has 14 residues. Trimming cost V 4 bases and J 0 bases; bases outside gene matches: 1. The TCR originated in a man between 18 and 35 years old with active or convalescent COVID-19. Sequenced sample: peripheral blood. The chain carries TRBV5-1 and TRBJ2-3, with TRBD1 matching over 8 bases. CDR3 residues: CASSRTGSTDTQYF. The CDR3 DNA reads TGCGCCAGCAGCCGGACAGGGAGCACAGATACGCAGTATTTT.